This TCR beta chain was identified in a study of early T cells in non-severe SARS-CoV-2 infection. The overall study: Chains from this unsorted whole-blood bulk RNA could not be paired.

Attached unique molecular identifiers marked individual cDNA molecules. Via MiXCR, TCRdb re-called the 5' RACE reads, giving one row per CDR3 protein. The sample consists of about 69,000 distinct CDR3 sequences, 9.5% of them appearing once. The sample consisted of whole blood. The sequence derives from an adult who was a healthcare worker with PCR-confirmed SARS-CoV-2 infection or an uninfected control (not recorded which).

The CDR3 DNA is TGTGCCTGGAGTTGGGGGACGGACACTGAAGCTTTCTTT. Amino acids: CAWSWGTDTEAFF. The rearrangement joins TRBV30 to TRBJ1-1; D is possibly TRBD1 (5 bases). CDR3 length equals 13 residues. Germline CDR1 GTSNPN, CDR2 SVGIG (reference sequence). Trimming shortened V by 2 bases and J by 3 bases, and 10 bases separated the two germline ends. Looking up the rest from reference TRBV30 and TRBJ1-1 gives the full variable domain: SQTIHQWPATLVQPVGSPLSLECTVEGTSNPNLYWYRQAAGRGLQLLFYSVGIGQISSEVPQNLSASRPQDRQFILSSKKLLLSDSGFYLCAWSWGTDTEAFFGQGTRLTVV.